This TCR beta chain was observed in a study of human T cells and chemical hapten exposure. Trimming at V came to 5 bases and at J to 0 bases, leaving 5 bases not matched to a gene. The CDR3 is 16 residues long. Germline V CDR1 and CDR2: MNHEY, SVGAGI. In TCRdb, the RACE reads were re-called with MiXCR into one record per CDR3 protein. The repertoire holds roughly 90,000 distinct CDR3 sequences, with roughly 10% as singletons. This clonotype was seen only a few times. Time point reported: patch test 3, about 24 weeks after DPC sensitization. Treatment denoted: therapeutic diphenylcyclopropenone sensitization with weekly scalp DPC.

Sequencing was performed on whole blood, taken in connection with sensitization to the hapten diphenylcyclopropenone (DPC). This chain joins TRBV6-5 and TRBJ2-7; 12 nucleotides match TRBD2. This sequence was found in a woman aged 25-40 years with alopecia areata. Some clones in this sample may be carry-over from other donors' samples. CDR3 bases: TGTGCCAGCAGTCTCCTAGCGGGAGGGCTCTCCTACGAGCAGTACTTC. Residues: CASSLLAGGLSYEQYF.